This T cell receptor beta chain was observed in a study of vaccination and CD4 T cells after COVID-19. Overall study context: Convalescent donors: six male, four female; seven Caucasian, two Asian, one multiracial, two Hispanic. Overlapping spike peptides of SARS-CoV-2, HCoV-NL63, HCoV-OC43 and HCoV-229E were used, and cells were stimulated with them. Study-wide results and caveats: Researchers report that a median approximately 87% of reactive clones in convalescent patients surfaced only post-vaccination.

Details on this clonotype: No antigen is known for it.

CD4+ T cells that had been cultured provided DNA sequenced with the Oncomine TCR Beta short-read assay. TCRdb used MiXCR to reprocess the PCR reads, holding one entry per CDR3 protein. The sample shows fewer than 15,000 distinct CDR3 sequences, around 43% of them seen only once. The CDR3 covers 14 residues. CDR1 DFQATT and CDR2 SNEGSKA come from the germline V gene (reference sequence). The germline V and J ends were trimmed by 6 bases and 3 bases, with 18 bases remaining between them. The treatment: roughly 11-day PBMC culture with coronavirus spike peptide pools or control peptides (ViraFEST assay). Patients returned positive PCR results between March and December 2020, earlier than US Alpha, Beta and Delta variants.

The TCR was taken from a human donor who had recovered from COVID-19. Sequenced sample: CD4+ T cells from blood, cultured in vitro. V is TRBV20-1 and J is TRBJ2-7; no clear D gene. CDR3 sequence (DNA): TGCAGTGCCCAAGGCCCCGGAATGAACTACGAGCAGTACTTC. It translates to CSAQGPGMNYEQYF.